The rows below give T cell receptor beta chains drawn from one sample of a study of blood T cell repertoires in COVID-19. Some clones are missing from TCRdb's copy, which holds only in-frame ones; the method was immunoSEQ multiplex PCR. Among tens of thousands of clones listed, around 86% were seen once. The sequencing sample was made of peripheral blood. These receptor sequences come from a man aged 55-75 years with COVID-19, enrolled during active disease. Each CDR3 is given with its conserved first and last residue. Fields, in order: J gene, clone size, D gene, V gene, CDR3 DNA, CDR3 protein. The D gene is left open where the match is weak. A clone size is listed for some rows: how often the clone was seen (once, few, many), or a class if it is expanded.

J gene: TRBJ2-1
clone size: -
D gene: -
V gene: TRBV19
CDR3 DNA: TGTGCCAGTAGTATTAACTCACACAATGAGCAGTTCTTC
CDR3 protein: CASSINSHNEQFF

J gene: TRBJ1-3
clone size: -
D gene: -
V gene: TRBV7-2
CDR3 DNA: TGTGCCAGCAGCTTAGAAAGCCGATCTGGAAACACCATATATTTT
CDR3 protein: CASSLESRSGNTIYF

J gene: TRBJ2-1
clone size: -
D gene: TRBD1
V gene: TRBV28
CDR3 DNA: TGTGCCAGCAGTGCTTGGTCCGGGACAGGGGGCAACTACAATGAGCAGTTCTTC
CDR3 protein: CASSAWSGTGGNYNEQFF

J gene: TRBJ1-1
clone size: -
D gene: -
V gene: TRBV5-6
CDR3 DNA: TGTGCCAGCAGCTTCGAACTGAAGAACACTGAAGCTTTCTTT
CDR3 protein: CASSFELKNTEAFF

J gene: TRBJ2-3
clone size: -
D gene: -
V gene: TRBV5-1
CDR3 DNA: TGCGCCAGCAGCTTGGCGGGGAGCACAGATACGCAGTATTTT
CDR3 protein: CASSLAGSTDTQYF

J gene: TRBJ2-6
clone size: -
D gene: -
V gene: TRBV30
CDR3 DNA: TGTGCCTGGAGTTCGAAGTCCCCACAGGACTCTGGGGCCAACGTCCTGACTTTC
CDR3 protein: CAWSSKSPQDSGANVLTF

J gene: TRBJ2-7
clone size: -
D gene: TRBD1
V gene: TRBV30
CDR3 DNA: TGTGCCTGGAGTCCCCGCGGGCAGGGGGTCCACGAGCAGTACTTC
CDR3 protein: CAWSPRGQGVHEQYF

J gene: TRBJ2-7
clone size: -
D gene: -
V gene: TRBV20-1
CDR3 DNA: TGCAGTGTAGGGAGAACCTACGAGCAGTACTTC
CDR3 protein: CSVGRTYEQYF

J gene: TRBJ2-7
clone size: -
D gene: -
V gene: TRBV9
CDR3 DNA: TGTGCCAGCAGCGTAGACTCTCGCGCGGGTGAGCAGTACTTC
CDR3 protein: CASSVDSRAGEQYF

J gene: TRBJ2-1
clone size: -
D gene: -
V gene: TRBV7-3
CDR3 DNA: TGTGCCAGCAGCCCCTCGGCGGGATACCTCAATGAGCAGTTCTTC
CDR3 protein: CASSPSAGYLNEQFF

J gene: TRBJ2-7
clone size: -
D gene: TRBD1
V gene: TRBV7-9
CDR3 DNA: TGTGCCAGCAGCGTCGGGACAGCGAGCACCTACGAGCAGTACTTC
CDR3 protein: CASSVGTASTYEQYF

J gene: TRBJ2-2
clone size: -
D gene: -
V gene: TRBV11-2
CDR3 DNA: TGTGCCAGCAGCTTAGATGGATGGAGCTTCAACACCGGGGAGCTGTTTTTT
CDR3 protein: CASSLDGWSFNTGELFF

J gene: TRBJ1-6
clone size: -
D gene: TRBD1
V gene: TRBV19
CDR3 DNA: TGTGCCAGTCGTCCGGGACAGGGTCGGGATTCACCCCTCCACTTT
CDR3 protein: CASRPGQGRDSPLHF

J gene: TRBJ2-3
clone size: -
D gene: TRBD2
V gene: TRBV9
CDR3 DNA: TGTGCCAGCAGCGTTAGGCCTAGCGGCCCAGCAGATACGCAGTATTTT
CDR3 protein: CASSVRPSGPADTQYF

J gene: TRBJ2-1
clone size: -
D gene: TRBD2
V gene: TRBV6-4
CDR3 DNA: TGTGCCAGCAGTGACTCAAGCGGGAGCCTCTCCTACAATGAGCAGTTCTTC
CDR3 protein: CASSDSSGSLSYNEQFF

J gene: TRBJ2-3
clone size: -
D gene: TRBD2
V gene: TRBV11-3
CDR3 DNA: TGTGCCAGCAGCGAAGTAGCGGGCGGGATCGGAACGCAGTATTTT
CDR3 protein: CASSEVAGGIGTQYF

J gene: TRBJ1-5
clone size: once
D gene: -
V gene: TRBV30
CDR3 DNA: TGTGCCTGGAGTGTCGGGGGTGGACGGAATCAGCCCCAGCATTTT
CDR3 protein: CAWSVGGGRNQPQHF

J gene: TRBJ2-5
clone size: -
D gene: -
V gene: TRBV7-3
CDR3 DNA: TGTGCCAGCAGCCGGGGGGCTAGCCAAGAGACCCAGTACTTC
CDR3 protein: CASSRGASQETQYF

J gene: TRBJ1-2
clone size: -
D gene: TRBD1
V gene: TRBV2
CDR3 DNA: TGTGCCAGCAGTGATGCAGGGGGCCCCTATGGCTACACCTTC
CDR3 protein: CASSDAGGPYGYTF

J gene: TRBJ1-1
clone size: -
D gene: -
V gene: TRBV30
CDR3 DNA: TGTGCCTGGAGTTCTCCCTCCGGGGACACTGAAGCTTTCTTT
CDR3 protein: CAWSSPSGDTEAFF

J gene: TRBJ2-7
clone size: -
D gene: TRBD1
V gene: TRBV30
CDR3 DNA: TGTGCCTGGAGCTCAGGACAGGGAGGCTACGAGCAGTACTTC
CDR3 protein: CAWSSGQGGYEQYF

J gene: TRBJ2-7
clone size: -
D gene: -
V gene: TRBV10-2
CDR3 DNA: TGCGCCGTCAGAATTCTAGCTGGGGAGAGGTACGAGCAGTACTTC
CDR3 protein: CAVRILAGERYEQYF

J gene: TRBJ2-7
clone size: -
D gene: -
V gene: TRBV10-2
CDR3 DNA: TGCGCCAGCAGTGACGCAGGTAGCTCCTACGAGCAGTACTTC
CDR3 protein: CASSDAGSSYEQYF

J gene: TRBJ2-7
clone size: -
D gene: -
V gene: TRBV19
CDR3 DNA: TGTGCCAGTAGTATAGAACAGACCTCGAGCTCCTACGAGCAGTACTTC
CDR3 protein: CASSIEQTSSSYEQYF

J gene: TRBJ1-5
clone size: -
D gene: -
V gene: TRBV4-1
CDR3 DNA: TGCGCCAGCAGCCAAGGGGAGGGGGGGTGGAATCAGCCCCAGCATTTT
CDR3 protein: CASSQGEGGWNQPQHF

J gene: TRBJ1-1
clone size: -
D gene: TRBD1
V gene: TRBV6-5
CDR3 DNA: TGTGCCAGCAGCCACCCACAGGGGCTTGAAGCTTTCTTT
CDR3 protein: CASSHPQGLEAFF

J gene: TRBJ2-2
clone size: -
D gene: TRBD1
V gene: TRBV18
CDR3 DNA: TGTGCCAGCTCACCGGGACAGCGCACCGGGGAGCTGTTTTTT
CDR3 protein: CASSPGQRTGELFF

J gene: TRBJ2-7
clone size: once
D gene: TRBD1
V gene: TRBV6-5
CDR3 DNA: TGTGCCAGCCGGACGGACAGGGGGGATCCCTACGAGCAGTACTTC
CDR3 protein: CASRTDRGDPYEQYF

J gene: TRBJ2-1
clone size: -
D gene: TRBD2
V gene: TRBV7-8
CDR3 DNA: TGTGCCAGCAGCCATAGCGGGAGGAGTTACAATGAGCAGTTCTTC
CDR3 protein: CASSHSGRSYNEQFF

J gene: TRBJ1-3
clone size: -
D gene: TRBD1
V gene: TRBV19
CDR3 DNA: TGTGCCAGTAGTATAACAGGGGCCCGTGGGCACACCATATATTTT
CDR3 protein: CASSITGARGHTIYF

J gene: TRBJ2-7
clone size: once
D gene: -
V gene: TRBV7-7
CDR3 DNA: TGTGCCAGCAGCTTAGGGAGAGGCGGGGAGCAGTACTTC
CDR3 protein: CASSLGRGGEQYF

J gene: TRBJ2-2
clone size: -
D gene: TRBD2
V gene: TRBV6-4
CDR3 DNA: TGTGCCAGCAGTCGAACCGGGACTAGCGGGAGCTCCGGGGAGCTGTTTTTT
CDR3 protein: CASSRTGTSGSSGELFF

J gene: TRBJ1-4
clone size: -
D gene: TRBD1
V gene: TRBV19
CDR3 DNA: TGTGCCAGTAAAGACAGGGGGCGAGCAACTAATGAAAAACTGTTTTTT
CDR3 protein: CASKDRGRATNEKLFF

J gene: TRBJ1-6
clone size: -
D gene: TRBD1
V gene: TRBV10-3
CDR3 DNA: TGTGCCGCCCAGGGACAGTATAATTCACCCCTCCACTTT
CDR3 protein: CAAQGQYNSPLHF

J gene: TRBJ2-1
clone size: -
D gene: -
V gene: TRBV19
CDR3 DNA: TGTGCCAGTATGCGAGGAGCTCTTTACAATGAGCAGTTCTTC
CDR3 protein: CASMRGALYNEQFF

J gene: TRBJ1-5
clone size: -
D gene: -
V gene: TRBV18
CDR3 DNA: TGTGCCAGCTCACCTTACAGTAGACGCAATCAGCCCCAGCATTTT
CDR3 protein: CASSPYSRRNQPQHF

J gene: TRBJ2-5
clone size: -
D gene: TRBD2
V gene: TRBV5-4
CDR3 DNA: TGTGCCAGCAGCCTAATATTGGGACTAGCGGAAGAGACCCAGTACTTC
CDR3 protein: CASSLILGLAEETQYF

J gene: TRBJ1-2
clone size: -
D gene: TRBD1
V gene: TRBV9
CDR3 DNA: TGTGCCAGCAGGGCCGAGGGGGCCTCTAGGGGCTACACCTTC
CDR3 protein: CASRAEGASRGYTF

J gene: TRBJ1-1
clone size: -
D gene: TRBD1
V gene: TRBV11-2
CDR3 DNA: TGTGCCAGCAGCTTAGACAGGGGGTACACTGAAGCTTTCTTT
CDR3 protein: CASSLDRGYTEAFF

J gene: TRBJ2-1
clone size: -
D gene: TRBD1
V gene: TRBV5-1
CDR3 DNA: TGCGCCAGCAGCTTAACATGGGACAGCAATGAGCAGTTCTTC
CDR3 protein: CASSLTWDSNEQFF

J gene: TRBJ1-3
clone size: -
D gene: -
V gene: TRBV5-5
CDR3 DNA: TGTGCCAGCAGCTTAGGGGGTTTCTCTGGAAACACCATATATTTT
CDR3 protein: CASSLGGFSGNTIYF

J gene: TRBJ1-1
clone size: -
D gene: -
V gene: TRBV12-3/TRBV12-4
CDR3 DNA: TGTGCCAGCAGACAGGGTCCCACTGAAGCTTTCTTT
CDR3 protein: CASRQGPTEAFF

J gene: TRBJ1-6
clone size: -
D gene: TRBD1
V gene: TRBV27
CDR3 DNA: TGTGCCACCCGGGACAGGGTGTATAATTCACCCCTCCACTTT
CDR3 protein: CATRDRVYNSPLHF

J gene: TRBJ2-1
clone size: -
D gene: TRBD2
V gene: TRBV24-1
CDR3 DNA: TGTGCCACCAGTGATTCGGGGGGACTAGCTTACAATGAGCAGTTCTTC
CDR3 protein: CATSDSGGLAYNEQFF